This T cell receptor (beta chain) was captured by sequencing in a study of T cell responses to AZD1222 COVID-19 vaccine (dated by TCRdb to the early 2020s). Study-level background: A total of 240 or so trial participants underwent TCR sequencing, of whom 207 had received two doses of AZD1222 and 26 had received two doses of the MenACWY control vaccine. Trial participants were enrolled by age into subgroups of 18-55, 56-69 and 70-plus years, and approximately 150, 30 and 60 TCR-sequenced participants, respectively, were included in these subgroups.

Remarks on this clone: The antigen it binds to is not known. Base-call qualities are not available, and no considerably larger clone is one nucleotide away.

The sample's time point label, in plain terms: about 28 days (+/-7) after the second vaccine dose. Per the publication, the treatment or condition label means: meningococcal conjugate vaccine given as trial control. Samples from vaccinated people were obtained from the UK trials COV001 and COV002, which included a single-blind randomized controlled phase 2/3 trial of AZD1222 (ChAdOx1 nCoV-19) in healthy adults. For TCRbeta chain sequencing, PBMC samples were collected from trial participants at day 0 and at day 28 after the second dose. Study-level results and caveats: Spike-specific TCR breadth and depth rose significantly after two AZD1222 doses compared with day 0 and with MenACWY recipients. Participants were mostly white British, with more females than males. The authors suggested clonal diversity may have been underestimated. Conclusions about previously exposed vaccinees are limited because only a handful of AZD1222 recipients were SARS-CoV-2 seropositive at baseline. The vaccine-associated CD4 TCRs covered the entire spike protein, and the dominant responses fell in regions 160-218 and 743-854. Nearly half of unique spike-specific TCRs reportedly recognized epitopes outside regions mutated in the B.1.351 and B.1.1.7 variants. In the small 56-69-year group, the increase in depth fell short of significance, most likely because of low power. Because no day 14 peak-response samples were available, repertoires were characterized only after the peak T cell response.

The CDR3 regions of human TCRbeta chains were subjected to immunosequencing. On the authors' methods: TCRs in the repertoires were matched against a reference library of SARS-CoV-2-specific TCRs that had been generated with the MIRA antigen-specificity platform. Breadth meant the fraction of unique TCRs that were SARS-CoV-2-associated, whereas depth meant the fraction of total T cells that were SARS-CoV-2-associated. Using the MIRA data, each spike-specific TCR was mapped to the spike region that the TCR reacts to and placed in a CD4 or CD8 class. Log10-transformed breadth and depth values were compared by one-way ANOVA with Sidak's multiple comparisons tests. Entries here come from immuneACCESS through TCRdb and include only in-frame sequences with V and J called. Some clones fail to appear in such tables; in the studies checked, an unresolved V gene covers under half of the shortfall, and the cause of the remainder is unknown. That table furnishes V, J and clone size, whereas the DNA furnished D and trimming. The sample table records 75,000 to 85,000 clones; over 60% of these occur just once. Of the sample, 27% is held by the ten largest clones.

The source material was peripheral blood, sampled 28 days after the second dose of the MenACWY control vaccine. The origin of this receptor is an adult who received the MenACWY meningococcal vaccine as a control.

The bases are TGTGCCAGCTCACCAGTCCCGGAGGGAGAGACCCAGTACTTC. It is translated as CASSPVPEGETQYF. In this chain, TRBV18 is recombined with TRBJ2-5, and TRBD2 may be the D gene, going by 6 matching bases. CDR1 and CDR2, looked up from the germline V gene, are KGHSH and LQKENI. From cysteine to phenylalanine, the CDR3 is 14 amino acids long. Only the CDR3 DNA stays, 42 bases, in frame from base 1. V is shortened by 2 bases, J by 4 bases, and the region joining them spans 11 bases.